The subject of this entry is one T cell receptor beta chain. Per the original methods: Amplified reference gene primers provided the basis for estimating nucleated cell counts. Clones were sequenced by immunoSEQ multiplex PCR, and TCRdb holds only the in-frame ones, with some missing. V and J calls and clone size come straight from that table; D and trimming were deduced from the DNA. Among about 150,000 clones listed, about 79% were seen once. This sample is part of a study of blood T cell repertoires in COVID-19. Study-wide background: T cells, B-cell-depleted T cells, or PBMCs supplied cDNA or gDNA.

CDR1 and CDR2 from the germline V gene are SGHTA and FQGNSA. The CDR3 loop spans 13 amino acids. V dropped 4 bases and J dropped 4 bases, with 9 bases sitting between them. The sequenced material came from peripheral blood. V gene TRBV7-2 combines with J gene TRBJ2-3; TRBD1 is a possible D gene (5 bases). This clonotype originated in a woman aged 50 to 65 in a cohort sampled during active or convalescent COVID-19. The CDR3 nucleotides read TGTGCCAGCAGCTCCAGGGCCCCAGATACGCAGTATTTT. Translation gives CASSSRAPDTQYF.